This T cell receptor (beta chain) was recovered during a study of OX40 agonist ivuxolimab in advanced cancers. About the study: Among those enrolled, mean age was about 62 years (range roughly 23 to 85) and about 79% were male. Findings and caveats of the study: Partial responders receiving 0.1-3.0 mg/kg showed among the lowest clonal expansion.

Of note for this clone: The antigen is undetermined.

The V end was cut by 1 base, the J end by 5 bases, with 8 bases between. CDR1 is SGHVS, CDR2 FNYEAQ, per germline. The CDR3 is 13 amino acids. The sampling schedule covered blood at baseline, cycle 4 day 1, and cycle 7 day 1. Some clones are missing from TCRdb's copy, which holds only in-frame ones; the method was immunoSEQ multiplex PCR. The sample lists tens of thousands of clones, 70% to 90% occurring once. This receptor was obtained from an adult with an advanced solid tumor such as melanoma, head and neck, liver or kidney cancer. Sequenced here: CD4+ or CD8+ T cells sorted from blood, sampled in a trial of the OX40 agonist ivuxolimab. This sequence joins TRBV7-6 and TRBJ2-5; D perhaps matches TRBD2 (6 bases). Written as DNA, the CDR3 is TGTGCCAGCAGCTTAGGGGGGAGGGAGACCCAGTACTTC. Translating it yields CASSLGGRETQYF.